This TCR beta chain derives from a study of CD8 T cells in ankylosing spondylitis. Generation of TCR beta libraries employed quantitative 5'-RACE incorporating molecular barcodes. MiXCR, applied by TCRdb to the 5' RACE reads, yields one record per CDR3 protein. The sample lists about 250,000 distinct CDR3 sequences; about 20% were seen once. This clonotype showed up just a few times. What it binds is unknown. V was clipped by 4 bases and J by 2 bases, with 16 bases between them. The CDR3 has 15 residues. Germline CDR1 and CDR2: SGHRS and YFSETQ. Study conclusions and caveats: Significant enrichment of disease-linked clones was reported in matched ankylosing spondylitis synovial fluid. Blood of patients with ankylosing spondylitis appeared to be characterized by a TCR beta motif of eight highly homologous variants.

The chain is built from TRBV5-1 and TRBJ2-7, with TRBD1 as a possible D gene (6 bases). This sequence originates from a male donor with ankylosing spondylitis or in good health (not recorded which). The sequenced sample was blood, either unsorted or a sorted T cell fraction (not recorded which). The CDR3, as DNA: TGCGCCAGCAGCGAGGACAGCATACTTGCCTACGAGCAGTACTTC. Its protein is CASSEDSILAYEQYF. Based on the CDR3 plus reference TRBV5-1 and TRBJ2-7, the full variable domain is KAGVTQTPRYLIKTRGQQVTLSCSPISGHRSVSWYQQTPGQGLQFLFEYFSETQRNKGNFPGRFSGRQFSNSRSEMNVSTLELGDSALYLCASSEDSILAYEQYFGPGTRLTVT.